This entry lists 13 T cell receptor beta chains sequenced from one sample in a study of T cell repertoires in cytomegalovirus infection. Their antigens are not known. TCRdb re-derived calls from the reads in MiXCR, one entry per CDR3 protein. The sample shows about 700,000 distinct CDR3 sequences, around 32% of them seen only once. Material: cultured PBMCs, obtained from culture after CMV antigen stimulation. Receptors were obtained from a human donor in good health (CMV status not recorded). Some clones in this sample may be carry-over from other donors' samples.

This sequence joins TRBV6-6 and TRBJ1-2, with 7 bases fitting TRBD1. The V segment lost 4 bases and the J segment 2 bases; nucleotides outside the gene matches: 13. CDR1 MNHNY and CDR2 SVGAGI come from the germline V gene (reference sequence). This CDR3 region has 17 residues. This chain's CDR3 is CASSFRQGGFQNYGYTF. CDR3 DNA sequence: TGTGCCAGCAGTTTCCGACAGGGAGGCTTTCAGAACTATGGCTACACCTTC.

The chain couples TRBV29-1 to TRBJ2-5; D is possibly TRBD1 (6 bases). CDR1 is SQVTM, CDR2 ANQGSEA, per germline. Trimming shortened V by 4 bases and J by 5 bases, and 11 bases separated the two germline ends. The CDR3 has 12 amino acids. CDR3 residues: CSVGGGEETQYF. The CDR3 DNA sequence: TGCAGCGTTGGTGGGGGCGAGGAGACCCAGTACTTC. Based on the CDR3 plus reference TRBV29-1 and TRBJ2-5, the full variable domain is SAVISQKPSRDICQRGTSLTIQCQVDSQVTMMFWYRQQPGQSLTLIATANQGSEATYESGFVIDKFPISRPNLTFSTLTVSNMSPEDSSIYLCSVGGGEETQYFGPGTRLLVL.

This clonotype was seen a handful of times. J is TRBJ2-5 and V is TRBV7-9; no reliable D call. Germline loops: CDR1 SEHNR, CDR2 FQNEAQ (reference sequence). CDR3 length: 14 amino acids. With 6 bases removed from V and 2 bases from J, the gap between germline ends came to 13 bases. Here the CDR3 reads CASSSPYPQETQYF. For the CDR3, the DNA is TGTGCCAGCAGTTCCCCCTACCCTCAAGAGACCCAGTACTTC. Full variable domain (remainder filled in from reference TRBV7-9 and TRBJ2-5): DTGVSQNPRHKITKRGQNVTFRCDPISEHNRLYWYRQTLGQGPEFLTYFQNEAQLEKSRLLSDRFSAERPKGSFSTLEIQRTEQGDSAMYLCASSSPYPQETQYFGPGTRLLVL.

The chain combines TRBV10-3 with TRBJ2-7; 8 bases line up with TRBD2. There are 16 residues in the CDR3. V lost 2 bases, J lost 4 bases, and 10 bases stayed unmatched. The V gene's germline CDR1 is ENHRY and CDR2 SYGVKD. In nucleotides, the CDR3 is TGTGCCATCAGTGAGGGCCCTGCGGGAGGACGGTACGAGCAGTACTTC. Its protein product is CAISEGPAGGRYEQYF.

J is TRBJ1-1 and V is TRBV6-1, with 8 bases lining up with TRBD1. CDR1 and CDR2 from the germline V gene are MNHNS and SASEGT. Trimming at V came to 2 bases and at J to 6 bases, leaving 8 bases not matched to a gene. The CDR3 spans 15 residues. The CDR3, as DNA: TGTGCCAGCAGTGAAATGCAGGGGGCTTACGCTGAAGCTTTCTTT. Amino acids: CASSEMQGAYAEAFF.

The chain combines TRBV20-1 with TRBJ2-7, with 7 bases matching TRBD2. The germline CDR1 and CDR2 sequences are DFQATT and SNEGSKA (reference sequence). V was pared by 6 bases and J by 0 bases, with 2 bases of the junction left unmatched. The CDR3 contains 12 residues. The CDR3 here is CSASGVSYEQYF. The CDR3 bases are TGCAGTGCGAGCGGGGTCTCCTACGAGCAGTACTTC.

The chain recombines TRBV19 with TRBJ1-3; D gene ambiguous. CDR3 length: 13 amino acids. The germline V gene encodes CDR1 LNHDA and CDR2 SQIVND (reference sequence). V lost 6 bases, J lost 0 bases, and 6 bases lay in between. The CDR3 region is CASRHTSGNTIYF. DNA of the CDR3: TGTGCCAGTAGGCACACCTCTGGAAACACCATATATTTT.

V gene TRBV10-3 combines with J gene TRBJ2-7, with 10 nucleotides matching TRBD2. CDR3 length: 14 residues. The trim removed 0 bases at V and 11 bases at J, leaving 7 bases unmatched. Per the germline V gene, CDR1 is ENHRY and CDR2 is SYGVKD. CDR3 coding DNA: TGTGCCATCAGTGAGTCGGCTAGCGGGGGTGAAAAGTACTTC. Encoded protein: CAISESASGGEKYF.

This chain links TRBV20-1 with TRBJ2-1; 7 nucleotides line up with TRBD2. V shed 0 bases, J shed 4 bases, and the junction held 9 bases outside the gene matches. The CDR3 extends over 16 amino acids. The germline V gene has CDR1 DFQATT and CDR2 SNEGSKA (reference sequence). Written as DNA, the CDR3 is TGCAGTGCTAGAGATTTGCGGGAGAGAGGTTACAATGAGCAGTTCTTC. Amino acids: CSARDLRERGYNEQFF.

This clonotype was observed a few times. The chain uses TRBV14 and TRBJ1-1; D is uncertain. Trimming shortened V by 1 base and J by 3 bases, and 12 bases separated the two germline ends. The V gene's germline CDR1 is SGHDN and CDR2 FVKESK. The CDR3 is 15 amino acids. The CDR3 DNA reads as TGTGCCAGCAGCCAAGCTAGCCTAAAATACACTGAAGCTTTCTTT. The encoded protein is CASSQASLKYTEAFF.

V is TRBV19 and J is TRBJ1-5, with a possible D match to TRBD1 (5 bases). The CDR3 has 13 residues. The germline gives CDR1 LNHDA, CDR2 SQIVND (reference sequence). Trimming cost V 3 bases and J 9 bases, with 12 bases left between them. The CDR3 sequence: CASSMRGRPPQHF. The CDR3 coding sequence is TGTGCCAGTAGTATGAGGGGCAGGCCGCCCCAGCATTTT. Drawing the rest from reference TRBV19 and TRBJ1-5, the complete variable domain is DGGITQSPKYLFRKEGQNVTLSCEQNLNHDAMYWYRQDPGQGLRLIYYSQIVNDFQKGDIAEGYSVSREKKESFPLTVTSAQKNPTAFYLCASSMRGRPPQHFGDGTRLSIL.

This clonotype has a count of ten or more. The J gene is TRBJ2-5, the V gene TRBV7-2; D gene unclear. Trimming removed 4 bases from V and 0 bases from J, with 15 bases in between. The germline gives CDR1 SGHTA, CDR2 FQGNSA. This CDR3 comprises 16 residues. The CDR3 DNA reads as TGTGCCAGCAGCTCGCTGACACTGGGGTACCAAGAGACCCAGTACTTC. Translating gives CASSSLTLGYQETQYF.

This clonotype was detected a few times. V and J are TRBV10-3 and TRBJ2-2; D unresolved. CDR3 length equals 14 residues. Germline loops: CDR1 ENHRY, CDR2 SYGVKD. CDR3: CVPLSGPNTGELFF. CDR3 bases: TGTGTCCCATTGTCGGGTCCGAACACCGGGGAGCTGTTTTTT.